The entry that follows covers one T cell receptor beta chain sequence. Its specificity is unknown. This entry comes from a study of cytomegalovirus exposure and HLA in healthy donors. Study-wide points: Immune exposure was documented only through CMV serostatus. A later analysis showed that HLA-associated TCR beta chains had undergone more clonal expansion than equally common others. Common viral pathogens were later found to be apparently linked to several of the most significant clusters.

Trimming removed 7 bases at V and 4 bases at J, with 8 bases between. CDR1 is SQVTM, CDR2 ANQGSEA, per germline. The CDR3 loop spans 11 amino acids. Healthy donors of bone marrow made up the group. Primers included in the PCR were 60 Vbeta and 13 Jbeta primers. Libraries were prepared by immunoSEQ multiplex PCR; TCRdb keeps only in-frame clonotypes and omits some of them. The sample has about 200,000 clones, over 75% seen once. Material: PBMCs. V usage is TRBV29-1 and J usage is TRBJ1-3, with no clear D. The receptor was derived from a girl aged 2-10 years in good health and CMV-seronegative. CDR3 loop: CSGLLGNTIYF. DNA of the CDR3: TGCAGCGGATTACTAGGAAACACCATATATTTT.